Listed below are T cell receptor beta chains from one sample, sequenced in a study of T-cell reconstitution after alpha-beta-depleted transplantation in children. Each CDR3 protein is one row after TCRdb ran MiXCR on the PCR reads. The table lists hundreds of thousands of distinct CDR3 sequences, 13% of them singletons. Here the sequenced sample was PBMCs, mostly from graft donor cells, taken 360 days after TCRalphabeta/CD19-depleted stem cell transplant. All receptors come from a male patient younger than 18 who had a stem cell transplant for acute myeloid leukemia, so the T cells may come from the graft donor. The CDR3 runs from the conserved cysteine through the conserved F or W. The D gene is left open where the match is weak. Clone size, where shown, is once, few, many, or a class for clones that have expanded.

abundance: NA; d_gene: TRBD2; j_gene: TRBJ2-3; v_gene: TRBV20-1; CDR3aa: CSATGTSGVSSTDTQYF; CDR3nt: TGCAGTGCCACAGGGACTAGCGGGGTATCTAGCACAGATACGCAGTATTTT
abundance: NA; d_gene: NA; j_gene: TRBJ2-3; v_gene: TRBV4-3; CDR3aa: CASSLVEFTDTQYF; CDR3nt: TGCGCCAGCAGCCTTGTCGAGTTCACAGATACGCAGTATTTT
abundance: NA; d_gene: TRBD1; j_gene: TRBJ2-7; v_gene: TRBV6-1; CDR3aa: CASSPDRTSYEQYF; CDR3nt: TGTGCCAGCAGTCCGGACAGGACCTCCTACGAGCAGTACTTC
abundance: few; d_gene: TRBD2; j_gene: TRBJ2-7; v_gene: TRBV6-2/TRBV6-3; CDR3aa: CASSYPERDSYEQYF; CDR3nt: TGTGCCAGCAGTTACCCCGAGCGGGACTCCTACGAGCAGTACTTC
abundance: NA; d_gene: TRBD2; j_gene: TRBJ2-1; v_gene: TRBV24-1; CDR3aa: CATSDLSGRSPREQFF; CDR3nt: TGTGCCACCAGTGATTTGTCCGGGAGGTCCCCTCGGGAGCAGTTCTTC
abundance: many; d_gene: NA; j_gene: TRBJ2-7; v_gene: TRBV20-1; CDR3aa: CSARLPLKVYEQYF; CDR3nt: TGCAGTGCTAGACTCCCCCTGAAAGTCTACGAGCAGTACTTC
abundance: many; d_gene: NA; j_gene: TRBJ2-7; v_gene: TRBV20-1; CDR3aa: CSAADFFYEQYF; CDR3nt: TGCAGTGCTGCCGACTTTTTCTACGAGCAGTACTTC
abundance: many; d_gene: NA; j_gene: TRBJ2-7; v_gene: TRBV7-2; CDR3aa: CASSLLVPPYEQYF; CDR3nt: TGTGCCAGCAGCTTATTGGTCCCTCCCTACGAGCAGTACTTC
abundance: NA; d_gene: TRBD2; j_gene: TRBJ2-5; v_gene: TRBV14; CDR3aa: CASSPRWTSGRGETQYF; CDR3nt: TGTGCCAGCAGCCCAAGATGGACTAGCGGGAGAGGAGAGACCCAGTACTTC
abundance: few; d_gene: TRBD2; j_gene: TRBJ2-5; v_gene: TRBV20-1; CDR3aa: CSARDRMRGGETQYF; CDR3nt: TGCAGTGCTAGAGATCGGATGCGGGGGGGGGAGACCCAGTACTTC